These 14 T cell receptor beta chains originate from one sample sequenced in a study of cytomegalovirus exposure and HLA in healthy donors. PCR involved 60 Vbeta and 13 Jbeta primers. Profiled with immunoSEQ multiplex PCR; TCRdb holds only in-frame clones, not every one. The sample consists of nearly 95,000 clones, about 8% of them appearing once. Sequencing was performed on PBMCs. The receptors shown here come from a man aged 45-65 years in good health and CMV-seronegative.

The rearrangement links TRBV5-1 to TRBJ1-2; TRBD1 aligns across 7 bases. Germline trimming cut 3 bases from V and 8 bases from J; bases unmatched to any gene: 7. Germline assignment: CDR1 SGHRS and CDR2 YFSETQ. The CDR3 totals 13 residues. DNA of the CDR3: TGCGCCAGCAGCTCCGACAGGGTTTGGGGCTACACCTTC. Protein: CASSSDRVWGYTF.

The J gene is TRBJ2-5, the V gene TRBV5-1; the match to TRBD2 covers 11 bases. TRBJ2-7 explains the end of the DNA better; the J call may be wrong. Germline lookup yields CDR1 SGHRS and CDR2 YFSETQ. This CDR3 contains 17 residues. Written as DNA, the CDR3 is TGCGCCAGCAGCTTGACGATCCGACTAGCGGGGACCTACGAGCAGTACTTC. It is translated as CASSLTIRLAGTYEQYF.

This clone was observed a few times. This chain uses TRBV7-9 with TRBJ2-3; weak D call: TRBD2 (5 bases). Per germline, CDR1 SEHNR and CDR2 FQNEAQ (reference sequence). The CDR3 runs to 14 residues. Trimming removed 4 bases from V and 2 bases from J, with 10 bases in between. CDR3 amino acids: CASSSGLHTDTQYF. CDR3 coding DNA: TGTGCCAGCAGCTCCGGACTTCACACAGATACGCAGTATTTT.

This clone was counted only a few times. The chain recombines TRBV4-1 with TRBJ2-2, with D maybe TRBD1 (5 bases). From germline, CDR1 is MGHRA and CDR2 YSYEKL. The V and J ends lost 3 bases and 4 bases respectively, with 12 bases between them. This CDR3 contains 15 residues. The CDR3 region has the DNA TGCGCCAGCAGCCAGGGGCCGGCAGGCACCGGGGAGCTGTTTTTT. This translates into CASSQGPAGTGELFF.

The rearrangement links TRBV5-1 to TRBJ1-1; 8 bases match TRBD1. The CDR3 loop spans 16 amino acids. Trimming took 5 bases from V and 5 from J; bases not matched to a gene: 14. From germline, CDR1 is SGHRS and CDR2 YFSETQ. CDR3 amino acids: CASRPPDRGVGTEAFF. The CDR3 bases are TGCGCCAGCAGGCCTCCAGACAGGGGAGTAGGAACTGAAGCTTTCTTT.

In its sample, this clone was seen a few times. J is TRBJ1-1 and V is TRBV19; a weak D match, TRBD1 (6 bases). The V end lost 4 bases, the J end lost 6 bases, and 9 bases lay between the germline ends. The CDR3 has 12 residues. The germline gives CDR1 LNHDA, CDR2 SQIVND (reference sequence). The DNA of the CDR3 is TGTGCCAGTAGTACAAACAGGGCTGAAGCTTTCTTT. It specifies CASSTNRAEAFF.

This sequence joins TRBV11-2 and TRBJ2-3; TRBD2 matches at 11 bases. The junction had 4 bases not matched to a gene; V was cut back by 3 bases and J by 5 bases. Germline CDR1 reads SGHAT; CDR2 reads FQNNGV. The CDR3 covers 15 residues. The CDR3 reads CASSFTSGGGDTQYF. In DNA, the CDR3 is TGTGCCAGCAGCTTTACTAGCGGGGGAGGAGATACGCAGTATTTT.

The V gene is TRBV6-5, the J gene TRBJ2-1; TRBD2 aligns across 9 bases. The germline V gene encodes CDR1 MNHEY and CDR2 SVGAGI. With 10 bases clipped from V and 0 bases from J, the junction kept 7 bases outside the gene matches. CDR3 size: 15 residues. The CDR3 sequence is CATTSGWGSYNEQFF. For the CDR3, the DNA is TGTGCCACAACTAGCGGGTGGGGCTCCTACAATGAGCAGTTCTTC.

The table lists this clone with many counts. This chain joins TRBV29-1 and TRBJ2-3, with TRBD1 identical over 7 bases. In germline, CDR1 is SQVTM, CDR2 ANQGSEA. The V gene end was trimmed by 6 bases and the J gene end by 2 bases; junction bases not matched to a gene: 8. The CDR3 covers 14 residues. The CDR3 region has the DNA TGCAGCGTCCGATCCGGGACAGTCACAGATACGCAGTATTTT. This codes for CSVRSGTVTDTQYF.

This clone occurred a few times. The V and J genes are TRBV14 and TRBJ2-7; TRBD2 is a possible D gene (6 bases). Germline CDR1 reads SGHDN; CDR2 reads FVKESK. Trimming removed 0 bases from V and 5 bases from J, with 11 bases in between. CDR3 length equals 14 residues. CDR3 sequence (DNA): TGTGCCAGCAGCCAAGAAGAGGGAGGCGACGAGCAGTACTTC. Its protein is CASSQEEGGDEQYF.

In its sample, this clone was seen a few times. This sequence joins TRBV7-9 and TRBJ2-4, with 8 bases that match TRBD1. CDR3 size: 16 residues. Germline V gene data show CDR1 as SEHNR and CDR2 as FQNEAQ (reference sequence). V shed 5 bases, J shed 0 bases, and the junction held 6 bases outside the gene matches. CDR3 sequence: CASSPGQGIAKNIQYF. CDR3 nucleotides: TGTGCCAGCAGCCCCGGACAGGGAATAGCCAAAAACATTCAGTACTTC.

This clone appeared a few times. The V gene is TRBV4-1, the J gene TRBJ1-4, with D possibly matching TRBD1 (5 bases). Trimming stripped 5 bases from V and 6 bases from J, with 13 bases between. The V gene's germline CDR1 is MGHRA and CDR2 YSYEKL. The CDR3 sequence is 14 residues long. The CDR3 nucleotides are TGCGCCAGCAGCAAACTCGAAGGGGATGAAAAACTGTTTTTT. Protein: CASSKLEGDEKLFF.

The table lists this clone with a few counts. J is TRBJ1-1 and V is TRBV5-6; 7 bases agree with TRBD1. Trimming cost V 5 bases and J 4 bases; bases outside gene matches: 8. The CDR3 sequence is 14 residues long. Per germline, CDR1 SGHDT and CDR2 YYEEEE. This CDR3 reads CASSRQGIGTEAFF. The CDR3 nucleotides are TGTGCCAGCAGTCGACAGGGAATAGGCACTGAAGCTTTCTTT.

J is TRBJ2-5 and V is TRBV19, with 7 bases fitting TRBD2. The ends lost 5 bases at V and 4 bases at J; junction bases unmatched: 7. Looked up from germline, CDR1 is LNHDA and CDR2 is SQIVND (reference sequence). The CDR3 is 14 amino acids. CDR3 bases: TGTGCCAGTAGTGGGGGGGTTCCTTCAGAGACCCAGTACTTC. Translating gives CASSGGVPSETQYF.